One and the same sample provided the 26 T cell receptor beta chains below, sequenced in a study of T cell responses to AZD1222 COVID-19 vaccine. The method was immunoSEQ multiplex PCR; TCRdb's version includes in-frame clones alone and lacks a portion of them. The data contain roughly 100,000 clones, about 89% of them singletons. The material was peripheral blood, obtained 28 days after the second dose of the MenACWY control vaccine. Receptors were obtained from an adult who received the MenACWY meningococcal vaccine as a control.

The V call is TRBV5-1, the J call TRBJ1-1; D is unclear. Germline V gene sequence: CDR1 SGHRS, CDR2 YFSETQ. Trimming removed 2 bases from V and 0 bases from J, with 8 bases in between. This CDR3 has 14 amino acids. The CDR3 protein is CASSFGSVNTEAFF. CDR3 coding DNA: TGCGCCAGCAGCTTTGGCAGCGTGAACACTGAAGCTTTCTTT.

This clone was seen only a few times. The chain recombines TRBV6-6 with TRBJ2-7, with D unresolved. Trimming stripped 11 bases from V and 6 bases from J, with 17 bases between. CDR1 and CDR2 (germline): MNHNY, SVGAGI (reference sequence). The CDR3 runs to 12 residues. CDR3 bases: TGTGCCTCCCGGGCTAGTCATAGCGAGCAGTACTTC. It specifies CASRASHSEQYF.

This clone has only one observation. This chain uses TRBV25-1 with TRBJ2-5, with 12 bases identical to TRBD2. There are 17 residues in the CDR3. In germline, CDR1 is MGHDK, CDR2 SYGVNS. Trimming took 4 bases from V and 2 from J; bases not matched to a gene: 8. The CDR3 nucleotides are TGTGCCAGCAGTGCAACTAGCGGGGGGTTTCAACAAGAGACCCAGTACTTC. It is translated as CASSATSGGFQQETQYF.

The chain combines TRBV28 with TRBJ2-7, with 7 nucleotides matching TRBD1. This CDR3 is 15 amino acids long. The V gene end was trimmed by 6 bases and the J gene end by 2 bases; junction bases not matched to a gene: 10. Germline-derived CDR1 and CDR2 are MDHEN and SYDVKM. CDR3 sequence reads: CASRLLRDSPYEQYF. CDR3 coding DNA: TGTGCCAGCAGGTTACTTCGGGACAGCCCCTACGAGCAGTACTTC.

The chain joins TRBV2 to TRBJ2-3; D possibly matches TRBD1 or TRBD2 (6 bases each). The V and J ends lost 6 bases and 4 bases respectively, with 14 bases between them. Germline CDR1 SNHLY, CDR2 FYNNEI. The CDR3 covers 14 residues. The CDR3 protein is CASREQGGADTQYF. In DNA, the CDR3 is TGTGCCAGCAGGGAACAGGGAGGCGCAGATACGCAGTATTTT.

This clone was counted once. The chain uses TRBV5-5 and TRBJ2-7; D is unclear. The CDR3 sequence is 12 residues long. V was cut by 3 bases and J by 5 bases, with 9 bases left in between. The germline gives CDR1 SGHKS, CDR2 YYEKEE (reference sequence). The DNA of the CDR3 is TGTGCCAGCAGCTGGGGATCGGACGAGCAGTACTTC. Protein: CASSWGSDEQYF.

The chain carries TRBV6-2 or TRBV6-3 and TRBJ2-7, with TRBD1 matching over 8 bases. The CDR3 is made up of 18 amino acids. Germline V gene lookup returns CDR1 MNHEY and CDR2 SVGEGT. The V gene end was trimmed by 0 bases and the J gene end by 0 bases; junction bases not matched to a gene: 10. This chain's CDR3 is CASSYSTGDRRSSYEQYF. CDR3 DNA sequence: TGTGCCAGCAGTTACTCGACCGGGGACAGGAGGAGCTCCTACGAGCAGTACTTC.

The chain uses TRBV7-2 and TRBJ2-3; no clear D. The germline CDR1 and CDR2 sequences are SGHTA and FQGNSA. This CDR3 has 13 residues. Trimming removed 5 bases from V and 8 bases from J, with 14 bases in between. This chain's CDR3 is CASSPRVVFTQYF. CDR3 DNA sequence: TGTGCCAGCAGCCCAAGGGTAGTGTTTACGCAGTATTTT. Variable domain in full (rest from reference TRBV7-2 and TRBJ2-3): GAGVSQSPSNKVTEKGKDVELRCDPISGHTALYWYRQSLGQGLEFLIYFQGNSAPDKSGLPSDRFSAERTGGSVSTLTIQRTQQEDSAVYLCASSPRVVFTQYFGPGTRLTVL.

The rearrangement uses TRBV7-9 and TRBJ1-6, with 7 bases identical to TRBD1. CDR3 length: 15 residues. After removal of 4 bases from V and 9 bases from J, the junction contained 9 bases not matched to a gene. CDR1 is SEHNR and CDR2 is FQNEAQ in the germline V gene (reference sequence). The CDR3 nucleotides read TGTGCCAGCAGCTCAGGGCCTCCAGGGGGTTCACCCCTCCACTTT. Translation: CASSSGPPGGSPLHF.

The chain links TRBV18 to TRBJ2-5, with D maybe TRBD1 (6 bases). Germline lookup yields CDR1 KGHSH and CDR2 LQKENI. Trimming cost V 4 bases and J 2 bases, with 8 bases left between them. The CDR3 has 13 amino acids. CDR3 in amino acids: CASSLGQQETQYF. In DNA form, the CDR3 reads TGTGCCAGCTCACTCGGACAGCAAGAGACCCAGTACTTC.

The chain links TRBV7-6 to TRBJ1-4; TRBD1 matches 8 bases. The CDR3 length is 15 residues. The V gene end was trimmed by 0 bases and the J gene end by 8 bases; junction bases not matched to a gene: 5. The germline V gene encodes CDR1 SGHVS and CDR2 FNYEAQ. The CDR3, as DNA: TGTGCCAGCAGCTTAGCGGGGGGACAGGACGAAAAACTGTTTTTT. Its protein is CASSLAGGQDEKLFF.

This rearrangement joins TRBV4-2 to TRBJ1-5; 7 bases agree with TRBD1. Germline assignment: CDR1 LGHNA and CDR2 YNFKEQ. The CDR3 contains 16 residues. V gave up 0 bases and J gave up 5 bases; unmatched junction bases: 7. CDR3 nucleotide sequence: TGTGCCAGCAGCCAAGAGGGGGACAGTGAGTATCAGCCCCAGCATTTT. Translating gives CASSQEGDSEYQPQHF.

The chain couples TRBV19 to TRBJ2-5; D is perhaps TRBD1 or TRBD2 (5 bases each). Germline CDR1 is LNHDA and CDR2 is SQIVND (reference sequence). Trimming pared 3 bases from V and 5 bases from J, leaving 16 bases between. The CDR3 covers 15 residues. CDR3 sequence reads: CASSMTRGSMETQYF. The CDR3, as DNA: TGTGCCAGTAGTATGACGAGGGGAAGTATGGAGACCCAGTACTTC.

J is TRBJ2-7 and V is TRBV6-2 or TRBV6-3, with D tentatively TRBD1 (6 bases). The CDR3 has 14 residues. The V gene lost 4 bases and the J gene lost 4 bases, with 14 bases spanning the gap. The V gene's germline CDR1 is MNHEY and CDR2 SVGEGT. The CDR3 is CASSLDSRWYEQYF. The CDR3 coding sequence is TGTGCCAGCAGTTTGGACAGCCGGTGGTACGAGCAGTACTTC.

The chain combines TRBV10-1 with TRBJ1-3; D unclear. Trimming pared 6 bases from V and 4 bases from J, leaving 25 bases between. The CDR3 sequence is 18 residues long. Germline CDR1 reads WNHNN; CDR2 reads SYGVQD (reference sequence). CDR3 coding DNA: TGCGCCAGCAGCGACCATACCTACCTCGATATTAGCGGAAACACCATATATTTT. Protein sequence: CASSDHTYLDISGNTIYF.

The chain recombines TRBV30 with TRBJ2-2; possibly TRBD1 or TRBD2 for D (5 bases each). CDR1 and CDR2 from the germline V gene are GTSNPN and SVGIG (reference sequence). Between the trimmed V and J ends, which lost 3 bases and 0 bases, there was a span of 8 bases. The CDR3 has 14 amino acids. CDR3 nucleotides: TGTGCCTGGAGGGGGGTTTCGAACACCGGGGAGCTGTTTTTT. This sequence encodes CAWRGVSNTGELFF.

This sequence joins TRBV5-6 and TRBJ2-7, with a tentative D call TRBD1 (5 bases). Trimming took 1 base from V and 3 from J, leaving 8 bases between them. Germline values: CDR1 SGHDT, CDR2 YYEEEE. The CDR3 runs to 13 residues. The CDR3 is CASSLTGDYEQYF. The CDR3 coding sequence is TGTGCCAGCAGCTTGACAGGAGACTACGAGCAGTACTTC.

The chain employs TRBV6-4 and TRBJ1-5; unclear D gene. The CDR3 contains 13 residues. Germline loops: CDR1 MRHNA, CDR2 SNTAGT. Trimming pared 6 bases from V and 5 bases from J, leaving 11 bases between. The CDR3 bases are TGTGCCAGCAGCCCAGAGGGTGATCAGCCCCAGCATTTT. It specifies CASSPEGDQPQHF.

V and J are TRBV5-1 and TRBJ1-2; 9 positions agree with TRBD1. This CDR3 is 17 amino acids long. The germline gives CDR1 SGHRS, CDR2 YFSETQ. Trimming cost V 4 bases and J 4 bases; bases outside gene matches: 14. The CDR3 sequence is CASSQEDRGRGPYGYTF. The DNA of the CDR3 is TGCGCCAGCAGCCAGGAGGACAGGGGCAGGGGGCCCTATGGCTACACCTTC.

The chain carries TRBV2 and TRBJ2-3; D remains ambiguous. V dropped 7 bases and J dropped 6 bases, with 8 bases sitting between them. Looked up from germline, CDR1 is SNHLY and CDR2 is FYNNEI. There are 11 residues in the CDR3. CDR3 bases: TGTGCCAGCACCGGCCGGGATACGCAGTATTTT. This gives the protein CASTGRDTQYF.

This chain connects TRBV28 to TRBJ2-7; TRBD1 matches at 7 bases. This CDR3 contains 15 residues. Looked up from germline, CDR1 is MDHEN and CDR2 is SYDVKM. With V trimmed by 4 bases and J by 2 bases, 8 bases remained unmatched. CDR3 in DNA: TGTGCCAGCAGTTCTCCGGGCAGGGGGACCTACGAGCAGTACTTC. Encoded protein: CASSSPGRGTYEQYF. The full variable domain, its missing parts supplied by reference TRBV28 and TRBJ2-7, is DVKVTQSSRYLVKRTGEKVFLECVQDMDHENMFWYRQDPGLGLRLIYFSYDVKMKEKGDIPEGYSVSREKKERFSLILESASTNQTSMYLCASSSPGRGTYEQYFGPGTRLTVT.

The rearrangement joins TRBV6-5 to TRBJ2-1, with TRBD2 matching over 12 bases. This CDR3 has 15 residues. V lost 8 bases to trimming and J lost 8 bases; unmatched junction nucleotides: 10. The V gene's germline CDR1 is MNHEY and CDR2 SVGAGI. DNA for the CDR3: TGTGCCAGCGCTCTGACTAGCGGGAGTGCCTATGAGCAGTTCTTC. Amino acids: CASALTSGSAYEQFF.

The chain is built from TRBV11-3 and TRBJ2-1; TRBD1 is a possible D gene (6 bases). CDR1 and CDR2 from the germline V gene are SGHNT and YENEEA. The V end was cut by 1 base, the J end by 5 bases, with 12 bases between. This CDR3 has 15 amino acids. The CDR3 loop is CASSLGGQKNNEQFF. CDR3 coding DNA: TGTGCCAGCAGCTTAGGAGGACAGAAAAACAATGAGCAGTTCTTC.

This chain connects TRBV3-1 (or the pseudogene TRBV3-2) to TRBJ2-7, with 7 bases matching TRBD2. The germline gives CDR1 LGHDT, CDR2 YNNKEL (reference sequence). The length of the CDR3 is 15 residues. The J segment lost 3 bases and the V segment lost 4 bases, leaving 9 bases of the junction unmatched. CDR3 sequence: CASSPRGGSLYEQYF. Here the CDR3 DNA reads TGTGCCAGCAGCCCCCGGGGCGGGAGCCTCTACGAGCAGTACTTC.

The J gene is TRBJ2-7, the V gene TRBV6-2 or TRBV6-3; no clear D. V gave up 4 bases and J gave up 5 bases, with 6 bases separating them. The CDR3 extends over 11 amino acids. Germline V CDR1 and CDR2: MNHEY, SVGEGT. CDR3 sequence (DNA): TGTGCCAGCAGTTCTGGCCACGAGCAGTACTTC. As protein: CASSSGHEQYF.

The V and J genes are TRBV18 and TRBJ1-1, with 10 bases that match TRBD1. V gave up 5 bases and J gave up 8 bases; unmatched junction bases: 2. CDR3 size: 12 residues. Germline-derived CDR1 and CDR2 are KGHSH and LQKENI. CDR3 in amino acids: CASSTGQGEAFF. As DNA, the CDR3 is TGTGCCAGCTCAACGGGACAGGGGGAAGCTTTCTTT.